The 5 T cell receptor beta chains given below trace back to one sample, sequenced in a study of blood T cell repertoires in COVID-19. Sequencing used immunoSEQ multiplex PCR; TCRdb keeps in-frame clones, though not all of them. The sample records some 380,000 clones, approximately 91% being singletons. Sample: PBMCs or T cells enriched from blood (not recorded which). The receptors derive from a woman between 40 and 50 years old with acute COVID-19.

The chain joins TRBV19 to TRBJ2-7; TRBD1 might be the D (5 bases). Trimming shortened V by 7 bases and J by 0 bases, and 7 bases separated the two germline ends. The germline V gene encodes CDR1 LNHDA and CDR2 SQIVND (reference sequence). The CDR3 consists of 12 residues. The CDR3 sequence is CASKGSSYEQYF. As DNA, the CDR3 is TGTGCCAGTAAGGGGTCCTCCTACGAGCAGTACTTC.

Only one count was recorded for this clone. The chain has TRBV11-2 and TRBJ1-1; 7 bases are shared with TRBD1. V gave up 1 base and J gave up 1 base; unmatched junction bases: 3. The CDR3 is made up of 15 amino acids. The germline V gene encodes CDR1 SGHAT and CDR2 FQNNGV. The CDR3 protein is CASSLGGTANTEAFF. The CDR3 nucleotides are TGTGCCAGCAGCTTAGGGGGGACAGCGAACACTGAAGCTTTCTTT.

The rearrangement joins TRBV2 to TRBJ1-5; D not resolved. In germline, CDR1 is SNHLY, CDR2 FYNNEI. This CDR3 region has 15 residues. With 4 bases removed from V and 1 base from J, the gap between germline ends came to 11 bases. The CDR3 spells CASSVEGESNQPQHF. CDR3 sequence (DNA): TGTGCCAGCAGTGTAGAGGGAGAGAGCAATCAGCCCCAGCATTTT.

This clone was picked up one time. The chain links TRBV21-1 to TRBJ1-5; the table gives TRBD1 as D, unverified against the DNA. TRBV21-1 is a listed pseudogene. This CDR3 region has 15 residues. DNA of the CDR3: TGTGCCAGCAGCAAAGTTGAAGGGGGCAGGCAGCCCCAGCATTTT. It is translated as CASSKVEGGRQPQHF.

The rearrangement links TRBV4-1 to TRBJ1-1, with 8 bases matching TRBD1. The CDR3 sequence is 18 residues long. V lost 1 base to trimming and J lost 2 bases; unmatched junction nucleotides: 12. Per the germline V gene, CDR1 is MGHRA and CDR2 is YSYEKL. CDR3 in amino acids: CASSQVQGHRGGNTEAFF. Here the CDR3 DNA reads TGCGCCAGCAGCCAAGTCCAGGGGCACAGGGGGGGTAACACTGAAGCTTTCTTT.